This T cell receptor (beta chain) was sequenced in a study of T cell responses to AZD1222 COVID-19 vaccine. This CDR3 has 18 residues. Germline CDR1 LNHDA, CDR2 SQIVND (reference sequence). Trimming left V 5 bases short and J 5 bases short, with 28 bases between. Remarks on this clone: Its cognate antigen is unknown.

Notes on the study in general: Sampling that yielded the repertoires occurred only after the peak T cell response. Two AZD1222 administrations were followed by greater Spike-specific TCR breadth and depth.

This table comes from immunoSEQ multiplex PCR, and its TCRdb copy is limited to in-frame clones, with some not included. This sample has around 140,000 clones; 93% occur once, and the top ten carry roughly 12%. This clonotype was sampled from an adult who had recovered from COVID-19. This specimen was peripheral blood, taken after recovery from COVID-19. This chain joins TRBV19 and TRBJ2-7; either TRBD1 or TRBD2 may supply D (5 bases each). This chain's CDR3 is CASSPPLGFRDALHEQYF. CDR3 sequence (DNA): TGTGCCAGTAGTCCCCCTCTGGGGTTTCGGGACGCCCTCCACGAGCAGTACTTC.